These 32 T cell receptor beta chains originate from one sample sequenced in a study of T cell responses to AZD1222 COVID-19 vaccine (dated by TCRdb to about 2021). The method behind the library was the immunoSEQ multiplex PCR assay. What TCRdb holds here is the immuneACCESS table cut down to in-frame rearrangements. Part of the clones is not present; checked against another copy, under half of the missing clones reflect an unresolved V gene, and the others are unexplained. The sample table holds about 81,000 clones, of which about nine tenths were seen once. The ten largest clones take up about 5.4% of the sample. The time point label on this specimen signifies: about 28 days (+/-7) after the second vaccine dose. Sequences were derived from peripheral blood, sampled 28 days after the second AZD1222 dose. The receptors shown here come from an adult who received the AZD1222 COVID-19 vaccine.

This chain links TRBV3-1 (or the pseudogene TRBV3-2) with TRBJ1-3; D perhaps matches TRBD1 (6 bases). The germline CDR1 and CDR2 sequences are LGHDT and YNNKEL (reference sequence). The CDR3 is made up of 18 amino acids. V lost 0 bases and J 0 bases, leaving 15 bases between the germline ends. DNA of the CDR3: TGTGCCAGCAGCCAAGAGAGGGGGGGTCGGTTCTCTGGAAACACCATATATTTT. Translation: CASSQERGGRFSGNTIYF.

This clone was seen a single time. The rearrangement uses TRBV4-3 and TRBJ2-3, with D possibly being TRBD1 (6 bases). The CDR3 runs 17 residues. The germline V gene encodes CDR1 LGHNA and CDR2 YSLEER. Trimming removed 0 bases at V and 2 bases at J, with 15 bases between. The CDR3 nucleotides are TGCGCCAGCAGCCAAGATCGGAGAAGGGGGTTCACAGATACGCAGTATTTT. This encodes CASSQDRRRGFTDTQYF.

This sequence joins TRBV5-1 and TRBJ2-7; 8 bases agree with TRBD1. V trimming: 0 bases; J trimming: 3 bases; junction bases outside the gene matches: 8. CDR3 length: 16 amino acids. CDR1 and CDR2 (germline): SGHRS, YFSETQ. The CDR3 region has the DNA TGCGCCAGCAGCTTGGAAGGCCCGGACAGGGACTACGAGCAGTACTTC. This gives the protein CASSLEGPDRDYEQYF.

The rearrangement links TRBV9 to TRBJ1-2; D is unresolved. The CDR3 sequence is 17 residues long. Trimming cost V 1 base and J 0 bases, with 16 bases left between them. CDR1 is SGDLS and CDR2 is YYNGEE in the germline V gene. CDR3 bases: TGTGCCAGCAGCGTAACGGATAGCCTATCCCCTAACTATGGCTACACCTTC. It encodes CASSVTDSLSPNYGYTF.

This clone was picked up one time. The chain carries TRBV7-8 and TRBJ1-6; D unclear. The CDR3 covers 16 residues. V was clipped by 3 bases and J by 7 bases, with 16 bases between them. In germline, CDR1 is SGHVS, CDR2 FQNEAQ. CDR3 coding DNA: TGTGCCAGCAGCTTTGTCCAACCTGCACGGAATTCACCCCTCCACTTT. Its protein product is CASSFVQPARNSPLHF.

This clone was seen only a few times. The genes are TRBV7-2 and TRBJ2-2; D is unclear. Germline CDR1 SGHTA, CDR2 FQGNSA. The CDR3 is 15 residues long. The V end was cut by 2 bases, the J end by 0 bases, with 7 bases between. For the CDR3, the DNA is TGTGCCAGCAGCTTACAAGGGCCGAACACCGGGGAGCTGTTTTTT. Amino acids: CASSLQGPNTGELFF.

The chain is built from TRBV4-1 and TRBJ2-3; maybe TRBD2 (5 bases). The CDR3 has 16 amino acids. V dropped 0 bases and J dropped 1 base, with 11 bases sitting between them. Looked up from germline, CDR1 is MGHRA and CDR2 is YSYEKL. In nucleotides, the CDR3 is TGCGCCAGCAGCCAAGAGGGGAGCTGGGGCACAGATACGCAGTATTTT. It encodes CASSQEGSWGTDTQYF.

This clone showed up just once. The chain combines TRBV30 with TRBJ1-1, with 7 bases aligning to TRBD1. Germline V gives CDR1 GTSNPN, CDR2 SVGIG (reference sequence). The CDR3 covers 17 residues. V trimming: 2 bases; J trimming: 0 bases; junction bases outside the gene matches: 12. The CDR3 region is CAWSSTGVTSLNTEAFF. The CDR3 DNA reads as TGTGCCTGGAGTTCTACAGGGGTCACTTCTCTGAACACTGAAGCTTTCTTT.

The chain combines TRBV24-1 with TRBJ2-7; TRBD2 might be the D (6 bases). This CDR3 comprises 14 residues. Germline CDR1 reads KGHDR; CDR2 reads SFDVKD. V dropped 5 bases and J dropped 5 bases, with 15 bases sitting between them. CDR3 residues: CATSGAGGGNEQYF. CDR3 DNA sequence: TGTGCCACCAGTGGAGCGGGTGGCGGAAACGAGCAGTACTTC.

The genes are TRBV5-6 and TRBJ1-1, with 8 bases that match TRBD1. The germline V gene has CDR1 SGHDT and CDR2 YYEEEE. V lost 0 bases and J lost 1; bases outside the gene matches: 8. The CDR3 totals 17 residues. For the CDR3, the DNA is TGTGCCAGCAGCTTGGTAGTACGGGACAGGAGGAACACTGAAGCTTTCTTT. It codes for CASSLVVRDRRNTEAFF.

This chain joins TRBV2 and TRBJ2-5, with 9 bases identical to TRBD2. Germline V gene sequence: CDR1 SNHLY, CDR2 FYNNEI. The CDR3 length is 16 residues. V was clipped by 6 bases and J by 2 bases; unmatched bases: 10. CDR3 in DNA: TGTGCCAGCAGATCCAGCGCGGGGGGGAATCAAGAGACCCAGTACTTC. Protein sequence: CASRSSAGGNQETQYF. Full variable domain (missing parts from reference TRBV2 and TRBJ2-5): EPEVTQTPSHQVTQMGQEVILRCVPISNHLYFYWYRQILGQKVEFLVSFYNNEISEKSEIFDDQFSVERPDGSNFTLKIRSTKLEDSAMYFCASRSSAGGNQETQYFGPGTRLLVL.

This clone has just a few counts. This rearrangement joins TRBV7-9 to TRBJ2-7, with TRBD1 as a possible D gene (5 bases). Germline CDR1 SEHNR, CDR2 FQNEAQ (reference sequence). The germline V and J ends were trimmed by 5 bases and 1 base, with 15 bases remaining between them. The CDR3 runs 15 residues. In DNA form, the CDR3 reads TGTGCCAGCAGCGCCCGAGGACAACCATCCTACGAGCAGTACTTC. It codes for CASSARGQPSYEQYF.

The V and J genes are TRBV5-1 and TRBJ2-5, with TRBD2 matching over 13 bases. The CDR3 contains 18 residues. Germline CDR1 SGHRS, CDR2 YFSETQ. Germline trimming cut 4 bases from V and 1 base from J; bases unmatched to any gene: 10. The CDR3 loop is CASSPRLAGGLLQETQYF. CDR3 sequence (DNA): TGCGCCAGCAGCCCTAGACTAGCGGGGGGCCTTCTCCAAGAGACCCAGTACTTC.

The chain couples TRBV11-2 to TRBJ2-5; weak D call: TRBD2 (6 bases). The germline V and J ends were trimmed by 5 bases and 0 bases, with 19 bases remaining between them. CDR1 is SGHAT, CDR2 FQNNGV, per germline. This CDR3 spans 17 amino acids. CDR3 DNA sequence: TGTGCCAGCAGCCCCCGACTAGGGGCTGGGGACCAAGAGACCCAGTACTTC. Protein: CASSPRLGAGDQETQYF.

The chain has TRBV5-4 and TRBJ1-6, with D possibly matching TRBD1 (6 bases). V lost 0 bases, J lost 7 bases, and 20 bases lay in between. In germline, CDR1 is SGHNT, CDR2 YYREEE (reference sequence). The CDR3 has 18 amino acids. CDR3 sequence (DNA): TGTGCCAGCAGCTTGGACCCTTCCAGGGGCCAATTAAATTCACCCCTCCACTTT. This codes for CASSLDPSRGQLNSPLHF.

The gene calls are TRBV2 and TRBJ1-6; D is ambiguous. CDR1 is SNHLY, CDR2 FYNNEI, per germline. The CDR3 is 15 amino acids. V gave up 6 bases and J gave up 7 bases, with 16 bases separating them. The CDR3 spells CASRENALNNSPLHF. The CDR3 nucleotides read TGTGCCAGCAGAGAAAACGCACTCAACAATTCACCCCTCCACTTT.

The gene calls are TRBV5-6 and TRBJ1-5, with D hard to call. CDR1 is SGHDT, CDR2 YYEEEE, per germline. V shed 0 bases and J shed 4 bases, with 8 bases lying between them. The CDR3 loop spans 14 amino acids. The CDR3 DNA is TGTGCCAGCAGCTTGGCCATGGGGAATCAGCCCCAGCATTTT. It codes for CASSLAMGNQPQHF. The full variable domain, its missing parts supplied by reference TRBV5-6 and TRBJ1-5, is DAGVTQSPTHLIKTRGQQVTLRCSPKSGHDTVSWYQQALGQGPQFIFQYYEEEERQRGNFPDRFSGHQFPNYSSELNVNALLLGDSALYLCASSLAMGNQPQHFGDGTRLSIL.

This clone has only a few counts. The chain employs TRBV10-1 and TRBJ2-1, with D unclear. Germline-derived CDR1 and CDR2 are WNHNN and SYGVQD (reference sequence). The CDR3 is 14 residues long. V was pared by 2 bases and J by 6 bases, with 11 bases between. CDR3 sequence (DNA): TGCGCCAGCAGTGAGATGGTCAGCCTCAATGAGCAGTTCTTC. This translates into CASSEMVSLNEQFF.

V usage is TRBV11-2 and J usage is TRBJ1-2, with a possible D match to TRBD1 (5 bases). CDR3 length: 14 amino acids. Germline V gene sequence: CDR1 SGHAT, CDR2 FQNNGV. V gave up 1 base and J gave up 8 bases, with 14 bases separating them. CDR3 in amino acids: CASSLGAGGVGYTF. The CDR3 nucleotides are TGTGCCAGCAGCTTAGGGGCGGGAGGGGTAGGCTACACCTTC.

The genes are TRBV5-5 and TRBJ2-2, with 8 bases fitting TRBD1. The CDR3 length is 16 residues. Germline assignment: CDR1 SGHKS and CDR2 YYEKEE (reference sequence). Losses at the gene ends were 6 bases for V and 6 bases for J; bases not matched to a gene: 13. The DNA for the CDR3 is TGTGCCAGCAACTATAGGGGGCAGGGGGCCGCCGGGGAGCTGTTTTTT. This sequence encodes CASNYRGQGAAGELFF.

J is TRBJ2-7 and V is TRBV28, with D maybe TRBD2 (6 bases). The CDR3 extends over 11 amino acids. CDR1 MDHEN and CDR2 SYDVKM come from the germline V gene. The germline V and J ends were trimmed by 7 bases and 7 bases, with 11 bases remaining between them. The CDR3 protein is CASTRLGEQYF. The CDR3 nucleotides read TGTGCCAGCACCCGACTAGGGGAGCAGTACTTC.

The chain joins TRBV25-1 to TRBJ1-6, with 7 bases identical to TRBD1. Germline CDR1 is MGHDK and CDR2 is SYGVNS. V lost 7 bases, J lost 2 bases, and 5 bases stayed unmatched. The CDR3 extends over 15 amino acids. The CDR3 nucleotides are TGTGCCAGCATTGGGACAGACGCCTATAATTCACCCCTCCACTTT. Encoded protein: CASIGTDAYNSPLHF.

This chain joins TRBV9 and TRBJ1-2, with D possibly matching TRBD1 (6 bases). This CDR3 is 14 amino acids long. Germline V gene sequence: CDR1 SGDLS, CDR2 YYNGEE. V was cut by 4 bases and J by 4 bases, with 14 bases left in between. For the CDR3, the DNA is TGTGCCAGCAGCCCTCAAGGGGGGGGCTATGGCTACACCTTC. The encoded protein is CASSPQGGGYGYTF. Based on the CDR3 plus reference TRBV9 and TRBJ1-2, the full variable domain is DSGVTQTPKHLITATGQRVTLRCSPRSGDLSVYWYQQSLDQGLQFLIQYYNGEERAKGNILERFSAQQFPDLHSELNLSSLELGDSALYFCASSPQGGGYGYTFGSGTRLTVV.

This chain joins TRBV6-6 and TRBJ2-7; D is perhaps TRBD2 (5 bases). V was trimmed by 6 bases and J by 1 base, leaving 10 bases between them. The CDR3 has 13 amino acids. Germline V gives CDR1 MNHNY, CDR2 SVGAGI (reference sequence). This chain's CDR3 is CASRDGVSYEQYF. Here the CDR3 DNA reads TGTGCCAGCAGAGACGGGGTTTCCTACGAGCAGTACTTC.

In DNA form, the CDR3 reads TGTGCCAGTAGTGCCCGGTCAGGGGGTAACACTGAAGCTTTCTTT. Translated, it gives CASSARSGGNTEAFF. The chain recombines TRBV19 with TRBJ1-1; 7 positions agree with TRBD1. Germline-derived CDR1 and CDR2 are LNHDA and SQIVND (reference sequence). The CDR3 has 15 residues. The ends lost 5 bases at V and 2 bases at J; junction bases unmatched: 8.

The chain carries TRBV20-1 and TRBJ1-6; weak D call: TRBD1 (6 bases). Germline V gives CDR1 DFQATT, CDR2 SNEGSKA (reference sequence). The ends were cut back, 3 bases at V and 4 bases at J, with 22 bases in the middle. The CDR3 covers 18 residues. In DNA, the CDR3 is TGCAGTGCTAGTAACGGGGGCACCTCCTTTTCGTATAATTCACCCCTCCACTTT. Protein product: CSASNGGTSFSYNSPLHF.

The chain carries TRBV7-3 and TRBJ2-1; 13 bases match TRBD2. The trim removed 4 bases at V and 7 bases at J, leaving 7 bases unmatched. The CDR3 loop spans 16 amino acids. Germline loops: CDR1 SGHTA, CDR2 FQGTGA. CDR3 sequence: CASSSSLAGGSNEQFF. For the CDR3, the DNA is TGTGCCAGCAGCTCCTCACTAGCGGGGGGGAGTAATGAGCAGTTCTTC. Combining the CDR3 with reference TRBV7-3 and TRBJ2-1 gives the whole variable domain GAGVSQTPSNKVTEKGKYVELRCDPISGHTALYWYRQSLGQGPEFLIYFQGTGAADDSGLPNDRFFAVRPEGSVSTLKIQRTERGDSAVYLCASSSSLAGGSNEQFFGPGTRLTVL.

CDR3 in amino acids: CASSETKTGRNQPQHF. The CDR3 region has the DNA TGTGCCAGCAGTGAAACCAAGACAGGGCGCAATCAGCCCCAGCATTTT. The rearrangement joins TRBV2 to TRBJ1-5, with TRBD1 matching over 7 bases. CDR3 size: 16 residues. V trimming: 2 bases; J trimming: 2 bases; junction bases outside the gene matches: 6. Per the germline V gene, CDR1 is SNHLY and CDR2 is FYNNEI. Supplemented by reference TRBV2 and TRBJ1-5, the full variable domain reads EPEVTQTPSHQVTQMGQEVILRCVPISNHLYFYWYRQILGQKVEFLVSFYNNEISEKSEIFDDQFSVERPDGSNFTLKIRSTKLEDSAMYFCASSETKTGRNQPQHFGDGTRLSIL.

The J gene is TRBJ2-2, the V gene TRBV30, with TRBD1 matching over 11 bases. Germline V gene lookup returns CDR1 GTSNPN and CDR2 SVGIG (reference sequence). V lost 3 bases to trimming and J lost 3 bases; unmatched junction nucleotides: 3. This CDR3 is 15 amino acids long. CDR3 DNA: TGTGCCTGGAGACGGACAGGGGGCGACACCGGGGAGCTGTTTTTT. Protein product: CAWRRTGGDTGELFF.

The chain has TRBV27 and TRBJ1-6; 7 nucleotides match TRBD1. J lost 9 bases, V lost 1 base, and 12 bases had no gene match. This CDR3 region has 17 residues. CDR1 and CDR2 from the germline V gene are MNHEY and SMNVEV (reference sequence). The CDR3, as DNA: TGTGCCAGCAGTTTATTCCCCCGACAGGGAAAGAGTTCACCCCTCCACTTT. It encodes CASSLFPRQGKSSPLHF.

This chain uses TRBV4-3 with TRBJ1-5; D gene uncertain. The V gene's germline CDR1 is LGHNA and CDR2 YSLEER. Trimming left V 0 bases short and J 2 bases short, with 8 bases between. There are 15 residues in the CDR3. Here the CDR3 reads CASSQDRSGNQPQHF. The CDR3 DNA sequence: TGCGCCAGCAGCCAAGATAGGTCCGGCAATCAGCCCCAGCATTTT.

This clone has a handful of counts. The V gene is TRBV6-1, the J gene TRBJ1-5, with D hard to call. V lost 3 bases to trimming and J lost 6 bases, with 15 bases between them. The germline V gene has CDR1 MNHNS and CDR2 SASEGT. CDR3 length: 15 amino acids. CDR3 coding DNA: TGTGCCAGCAGTGAGCGCCGGGAGGTGGGTCAGCCCCAGCATTTT. Translated, it gives CASSERREVGQPQHF.